The present TCR beta chain was sequenced within a study of early T cells in non-severe SARS-CoV-2 infection (dated by TCRdb to about 2021). In terms of the full investigation: Bulk RNA from unsorted whole blood was used for TCR sequencing, so alpha and beta chains could not be paired. Findings and caveats that apply to the study as a whole: VDJdb matching was skewed toward anti-spike CD8 responses and likely underestimated virus-specific expansions by missing private and CD4 specificities.

This clonotype occurred a few times. Its antigen remains unidentified. Base qualities are not provided; no much larger clone lies one nucleotide away. The study was a case-control design nested within a healthcare worker cohort in London, UK, with weekly nasopharyngeal swab PCR tests and blood sampling. Healthcare workers were enrolled in the week of the UK lockdown, from 23 to 31 March 2020, and were followed every week for up to 16 weeks. The library was prepared using 5' RACE. For sequencing, a NextSeq 500 was employed. In the TCR library protocol, unique molecular identifiers were attached to individual cDNA molecules to correct for PCR bias and sequencing error. Both TCR alpha and beta chains were sequenced, and tight co-correlation was observed between alpha and beta sequence abundances in each sample. Processing in the source paper ran as follows. V gene, J gene and CDR3 annotation of TCR sequences was performed with Decombinator V4. TCRs were defined as expanded if a significant change between any two time points was detected under a Poisson model with p below 0.0001. TCR abundances were normalised to the total number of TCRs sequenced per sample and were expressed as counts per million. VDJdb, accessed 1 November 2021, was searched for CMV, EBV and SARS-CoV-2 annotated TCRs, with TCRs annotated for multiple antigens excluded. TCRdb reran the public reads through fastp at Q25 and MiXCR, keeping productive beta chains. Each entry merges the rows of one CDR3 protein and shows their most common DNA and genes. The V and J calls were not made by the authors but by TCRdb's processing. In all, the sample holds under 70,000 distinct CDR3 sequences, and around 6% of those were seen once. The ten largest clones capture roughly 7% of the sample.

Sequenced material: whole blood. The TCR was taken from an adult who was a healthcare worker with PCR-confirmed SARS-CoV-2 infection or an uninfected control (not recorded which).

Here is the DNA: TGCAGCGTTGAAGATCACGGGGACTCGGGGGTCTACGAGCAGTACTTC. It specifies CSVEDHGDSGVYEQYF. The chain links TRBV29-1 with TRBJ2-7, with a weak D call of TRBD2 (6 bases match). Looking up the germline V gene yields CDR1 SQVTM and CDR2 ANQGSEA. The CDR3 measures 16 amino acids from cysteine to phenylalanine. CDR3 DNA only is kept here, 48 bases in frame from base 1. Deletion took 0 bases off V and 3 bases off J, with a span of 18 bases between the germline ends.